Listed below are T cell receptor beta chains from one sample, sequenced in a study. MiXCR was run by TCRdb on the RT-PCR reads, yielding one entry per CDR3 protein. Among about 700,000 distinct CDR3 sequences listed, 14% were seen once. The material sequenced was memory CD4+ T cells from blood. The receptor set was obtained from a female donor in good health, serving as a healthy control. CDR3s include the opening cysteine and the closing phenylalanine or tryptophan. A D gene is named only where the DNA matches it firmly. Not all rows give a size; the values are once, few, many and, for expanded clones, a class.

TRBV12-3/TRBV12-4	-	few	TRBJ2-2	CASSLSSGQGELFF	TGTGCCAGCAGTTTAAGCTCTGGACAAGGGGAGCTGTTTTTT
TRBV23-1	-	-	TRBJ2-1	CAIMGHRNEQFF	TGCGCCATCATGGGACACCGTAATGAGCAGTTCTTC
TRBV5-1	-	-	TRBJ2-7	CASSPTQSFSEQYF	TGCGCCAGCAGCCCTACTCAATCGTTTAGCGAGCAGTACTTC
TRBV19	-	-	TRBJ1-1	CASSIDGRNTEAFF	TGTGCCAGTAGTATAGACGGCCGGAACACTGAAGCTTTCTTT
TRBV5-8	-	-	TRBJ2-4	CASSLGQWIKNIQYF	TGTGCCAGCAGCTTGGGACAGTGGATTAAAAACATTCAGTACTTC
TRBV14	-	-	TRBJ2-7	CASSLALGSEQYF	TGTGCCAGCAGCCTCGCTCTAGGGAGTGAGCAGTACTTC
TRBV7-2	-	-	TRBJ1-5	CASSLDLGASYSNQPQHF	TGTGCCAGCAGCTTAGATCTGGGAGCCTCCTATAGCAATCAGCCCCAGCATTTT
TRBV27	-	few	TRBJ2-5	CASGPTMRGPKETQYF	TGTGCCAGCGGACCCACTATGCGGGGTCCAAAAGAGACCCAGTACTTC
TRBV14	TRBD2	-	TRBJ2-3	CASSPGLAGAIPFTDTQYF	TGTGCCAGCAGCCCGGGACTAGCGGGGGCCATACCTTTCACAGATACGCAGTATTTT
TRBV20-1	TRBD2	-	TRBJ2-3	CSARTGLAPDTQYF	TGCAGTGCTAGGACCGGACTAGCTCCAGATACGCAGTATTTT
TRBV20-1	-	-	TRBJ1-2	CSASLVVGYTF	TGCAGTGCTAGTCTGGTGGTTGGCTACACCTTC
TRBV4-2	TRBD1	many	TRBJ1-2	CASSQDPGQNYGYTF	TGTGCCAGCAGCCAAGACCCGGGACAGAACTATGGCTACACCTTC
TRBV18	-	few	TRBJ1-2	CASSPELYGYTF	TGTGCCAGCTCACCAGAGCTCTATGGCTACACCTTC
TRBV20-1	-	few	TRBJ2-2	CSARPSGRTGELFF	TGCAGTGCCCGCCCTTCAGGCCGCACCGGGGAGCTGTTTTTT
TRBV12-3/TRBV12-4	-	few	TRBJ2-7	CASRTSRQMGEQYF	TGTGCCAGCAGGACCTCCCGACAGATGGGCGAGCAGTACTTC
TRBV27	-	-	TRBJ2-7	CASSLSGRSYF	TGTGCCAGCAGTCTCAGCGGGCGGTCTTACTTC